This T cell receptor (beta chain) was recovered during a study of OX40 agonist ivuxolimab in advanced cancers. Study-wide context: Patients in the trial were receiving intravenous ivuxolimab every 2 weeks, at doses of 0.01 to 10 mg/kg. Subjects had a mean age of around 60 years, with a range of 23 to 79; less than 90% were male.

Method: immunoSEQ multiplex PCR; TCRdb's copy keeps in-frame clones and lacks some. The table lists approximately 49,000 clones, around four fifths of them singletons, with approximately 20% in the top ten. Study-wide points: Low normalized T-cell clonal expansion was additionally recorded for some nonresponders.

The CDR3 is made up of 20 amino acids. V gave up 0 bases and J gave up 5 bases, with 26 bases separating them. Germline CDR1 is MGHRA and CDR2 is YSYEKL. About this clone: The antigen is not known.

This sequence joins TRBV4-1 and TRBJ1-5; D may be TRBD1 (5 bases). This TCR was sampled from an adult with an advanced solid tumor such as melanoma, head and neck, liver or kidney cancer. This sample comprised CD4+ or CD8+ T cells sorted from blood, obtained in a trial of the OX40 agonist ivuxolimab. The CDR3 reads CASSQDGGGGGFRGDQPQHF. The CDR3 DNA reads as TGCGCCAGCAGCCAAGATGGGGGGGGAGGAGGGTTTCGGGGCGATCAGCCCCAGCATTTT.